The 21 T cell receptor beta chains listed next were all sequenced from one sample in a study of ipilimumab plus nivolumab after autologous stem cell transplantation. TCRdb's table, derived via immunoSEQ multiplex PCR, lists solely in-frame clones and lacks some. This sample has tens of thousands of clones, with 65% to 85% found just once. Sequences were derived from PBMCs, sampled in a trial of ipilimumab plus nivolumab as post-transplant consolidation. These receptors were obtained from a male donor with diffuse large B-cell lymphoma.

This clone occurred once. CDR3 sequence reads: CASSGLAGNTGELFF. In nucleotides, the CDR3 is TGTGCCAGCAGCGGACTAGCGGGGAACACCGGGGAGCTGTTTTTT. The chain links TRBV6-5 to TRBJ2-2, with 11 bases fitting TRBD2. CDR1 MNHEY and CDR2 SVGAGI come from the germline V gene. There are 15 residues in the CDR3. The trim removed 6 bases at V and 1 base at J, leaving 1 base unmatched.

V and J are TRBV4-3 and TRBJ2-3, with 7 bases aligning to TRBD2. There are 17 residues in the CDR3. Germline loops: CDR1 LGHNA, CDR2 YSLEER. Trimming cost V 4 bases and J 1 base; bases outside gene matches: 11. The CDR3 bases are TGCGCCAGCAGCCGAAAGCCCGGGACTACTCGCACAGATACGCAGTATTTT. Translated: CASSRKPGTTRTDTQYF.

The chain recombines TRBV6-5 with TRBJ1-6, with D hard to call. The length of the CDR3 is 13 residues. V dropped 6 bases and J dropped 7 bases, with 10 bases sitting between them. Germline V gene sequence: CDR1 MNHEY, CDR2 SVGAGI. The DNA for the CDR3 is TGTGCCAGCAGAATCAACCCCAATTCACCCCTCCACTTT. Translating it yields CASRINPNSPLHF.

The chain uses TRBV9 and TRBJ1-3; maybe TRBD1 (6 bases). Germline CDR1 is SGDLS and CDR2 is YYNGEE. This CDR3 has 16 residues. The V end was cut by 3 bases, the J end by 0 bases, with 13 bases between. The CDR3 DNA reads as TGTGCCAGCAGCGCATACAGGGATTTCTCTGGAAACACCATATATTTT. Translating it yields CASSAYRDFSGNTIYF.

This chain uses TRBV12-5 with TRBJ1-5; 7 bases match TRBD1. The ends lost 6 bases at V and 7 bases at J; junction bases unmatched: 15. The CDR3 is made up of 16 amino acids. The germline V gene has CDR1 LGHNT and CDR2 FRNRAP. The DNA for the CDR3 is TGTGCTAGTGGGGCTGGACAGGCCTATGCGTTCCAGCCCCAGCATTTT. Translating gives CASGAGQAYAFQPQHF.

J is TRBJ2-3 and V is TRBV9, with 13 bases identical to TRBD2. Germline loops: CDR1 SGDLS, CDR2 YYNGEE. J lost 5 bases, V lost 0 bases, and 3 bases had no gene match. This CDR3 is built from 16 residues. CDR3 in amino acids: CASSVGTSGGQDTQYF. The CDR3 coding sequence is TGTGCCAGCAGCGTAGGGACTAGCGGGGGCCAAGATACGCAGTATTTT.

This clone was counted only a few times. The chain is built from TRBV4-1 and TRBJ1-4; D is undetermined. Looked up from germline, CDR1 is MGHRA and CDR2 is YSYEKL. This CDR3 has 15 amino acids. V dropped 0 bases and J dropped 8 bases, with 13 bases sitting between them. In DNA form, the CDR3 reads TGCGCCAGCAGCCAAGATAGAAGAATCATGGAAAAACTGTTTTTT. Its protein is CASSQDRRIMEKLFF.

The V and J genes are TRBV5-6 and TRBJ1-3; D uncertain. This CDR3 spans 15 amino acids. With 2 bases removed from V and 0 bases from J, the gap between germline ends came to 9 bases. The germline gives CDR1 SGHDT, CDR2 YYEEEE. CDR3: CASSFIQSSGNTIYF. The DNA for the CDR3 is TGTGCCAGCAGCTTCATCCAGAGCTCTGGAAACACCATATATTTT.

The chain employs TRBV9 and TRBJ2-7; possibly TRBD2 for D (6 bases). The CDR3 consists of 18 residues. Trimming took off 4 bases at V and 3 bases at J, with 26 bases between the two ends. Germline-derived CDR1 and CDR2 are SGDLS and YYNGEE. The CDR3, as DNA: TGTGCCAGCAGCCAGCGTAGAAAGTCGAGGGACTGGAACTACGAGCAGTACTTC. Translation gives CASSQRRKSRDWNYEQYF.

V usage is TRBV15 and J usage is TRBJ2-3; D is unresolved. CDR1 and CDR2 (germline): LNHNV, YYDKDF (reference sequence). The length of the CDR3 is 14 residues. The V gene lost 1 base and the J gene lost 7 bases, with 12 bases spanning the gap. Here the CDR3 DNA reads TGTGCCACCAGCAGAGGCCCCCGAGGCTATACGCAGTATTTT. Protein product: CATSRGPRGYTQYF.

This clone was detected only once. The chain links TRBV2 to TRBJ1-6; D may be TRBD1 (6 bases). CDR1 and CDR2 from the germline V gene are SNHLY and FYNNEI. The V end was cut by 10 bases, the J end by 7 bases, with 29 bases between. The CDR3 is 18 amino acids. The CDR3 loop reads CAIPQGGGTQTRNSPLHF. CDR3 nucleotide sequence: TGTGCCATTCCCCAAGGGGGGGGTACCCAGACAAGGAATTCACCCCTCCACTTT.

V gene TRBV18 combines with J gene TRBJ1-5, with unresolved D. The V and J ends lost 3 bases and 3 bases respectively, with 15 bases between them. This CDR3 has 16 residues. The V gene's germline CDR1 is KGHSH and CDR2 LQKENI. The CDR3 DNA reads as TGTGCCAGCTCACCGCAGAGGGCCGGGGACAATCAGCCCCAGCATTTT. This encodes CASSPQRAGDNQPQHF.

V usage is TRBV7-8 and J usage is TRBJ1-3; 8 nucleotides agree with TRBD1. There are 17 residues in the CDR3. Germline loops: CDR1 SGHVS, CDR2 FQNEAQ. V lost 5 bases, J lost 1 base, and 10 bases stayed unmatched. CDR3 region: CASSPSPRGPSGNTIYF. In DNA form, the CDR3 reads TGTGCCAGCAGCCCATCGCCCAGGGGGCCGTCTGGAAACACCATATATTTT.

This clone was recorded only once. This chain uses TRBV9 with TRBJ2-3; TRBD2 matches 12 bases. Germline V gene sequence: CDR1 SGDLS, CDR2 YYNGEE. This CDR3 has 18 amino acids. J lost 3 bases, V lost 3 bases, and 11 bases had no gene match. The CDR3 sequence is CASSGASGGALGTDTQYF. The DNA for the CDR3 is TGTGCCAGCAGCGGGGCTAGCGGGGGGGCCTTAGGTACAGATACGCAGTATTTT.

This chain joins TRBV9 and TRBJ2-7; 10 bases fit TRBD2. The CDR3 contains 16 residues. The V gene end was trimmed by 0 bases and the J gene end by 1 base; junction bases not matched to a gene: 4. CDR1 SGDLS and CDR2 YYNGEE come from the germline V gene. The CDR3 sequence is CASSVGLAGESYEQYF. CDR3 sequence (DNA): TGTGCCAGCAGCGTAGGGCTAGCGGGGGAGTCCTACGAGCAGTACTTC. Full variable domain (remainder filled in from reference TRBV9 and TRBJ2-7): DSGVTQTPKHLITATGQRVTLRCSPRSGDLSVYWYQQSLDQGLQFLIQYYNGEERAKGNILERFSAQQFPDLHSELNLSSLELGDSALYFCASSVGLAGESYEQYFGPGTRLTVT.

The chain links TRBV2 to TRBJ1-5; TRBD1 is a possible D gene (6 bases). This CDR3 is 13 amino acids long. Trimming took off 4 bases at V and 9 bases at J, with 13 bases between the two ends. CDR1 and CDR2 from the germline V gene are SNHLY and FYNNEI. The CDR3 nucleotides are TGTGCCAGCAGTGCACAGGGTTTAGGGCCCCAGCATTTT. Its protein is CASSAQGLGPQHF. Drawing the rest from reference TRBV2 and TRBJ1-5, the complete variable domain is EPEVTQTPSHQVTQMGQEVILRCVPISNHLYFYWYRQILGQKVEFLVSFYNNEISEKSEIFDDQFSVERPDGSNFTLKIRSTKLEDSAMYFCASSAQGLGPQHFGDGTRLSIL.

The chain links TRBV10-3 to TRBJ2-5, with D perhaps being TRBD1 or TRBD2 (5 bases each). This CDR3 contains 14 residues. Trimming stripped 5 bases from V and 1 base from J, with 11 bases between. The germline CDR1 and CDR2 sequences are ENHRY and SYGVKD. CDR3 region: CAISPGPAQETQYF. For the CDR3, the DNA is TGTGCCATCAGTCCGGGGCCGGCCCAAGAGACCCAGTACTTC.

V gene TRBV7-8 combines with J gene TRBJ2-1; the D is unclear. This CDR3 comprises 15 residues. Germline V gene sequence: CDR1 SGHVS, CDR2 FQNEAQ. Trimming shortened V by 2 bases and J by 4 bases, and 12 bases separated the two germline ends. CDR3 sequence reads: CASSLLAPRYNEQFF. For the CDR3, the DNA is TGTGCCAGCAGCTTACTGGCCCCGAGGTACAATGAGCAGTTCTTC.

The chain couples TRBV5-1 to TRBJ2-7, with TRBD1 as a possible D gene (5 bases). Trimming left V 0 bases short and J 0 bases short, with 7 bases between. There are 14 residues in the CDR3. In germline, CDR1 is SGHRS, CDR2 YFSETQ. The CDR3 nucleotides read TGCGCCAGCAGCTTGGTTGACAGCTCCTACGAGCAGTACTTC. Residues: CASSLVDSSYEQYF. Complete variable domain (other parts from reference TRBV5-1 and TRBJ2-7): KAGVTQTPRYLIKTRGQQVTLSCSPISGHRSVSWYQQTPGQGLQFLFEYFSETQRNKGNFPGRFSGRQFSNSRSEMNVSTLELGDSALYLCASSLVDSSYEQYFGPGTRLTVT.

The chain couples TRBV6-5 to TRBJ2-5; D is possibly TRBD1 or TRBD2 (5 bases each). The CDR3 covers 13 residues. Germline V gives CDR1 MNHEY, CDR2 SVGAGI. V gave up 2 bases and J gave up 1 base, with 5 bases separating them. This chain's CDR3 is CASSYGGQETQYF. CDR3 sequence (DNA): TGTGCCAGCAGTTACGGGGGCCAAGAGACCCAGTACTTC.

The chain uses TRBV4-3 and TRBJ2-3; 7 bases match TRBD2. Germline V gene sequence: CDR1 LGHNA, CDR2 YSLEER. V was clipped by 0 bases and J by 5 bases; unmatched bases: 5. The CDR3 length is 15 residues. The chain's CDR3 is CASSQDPAGKDTQYF. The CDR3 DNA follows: TGCGCCAGCAGCCAAGATCCAGCGGGGAAAGATACGCAGTATTTT.